The 23 T cell receptor beta chains listed next were all sequenced from one sample in a study of blood T cell repertoires in COVID-19. The assay was immunoSEQ multiplex PCR, and TCRdb's table has in-frame clones only and misses some. The profile covers about 99,000 clones, with roughly 76% appearing a single time and around 5% taken by the ten largest. The specimen sequenced was peripheral blood. Receptor source: an older man with COVID-19, enrolled during active disease.

This rearrangement joins TRBV19 to TRBJ1-1; D not certain. CDR1 is LNHDA and CDR2 is SQIVND in the germline V gene (reference sequence). This CDR3 is 13 amino acids long. V gave up 6 bases and J gave up 0 bases, with 8 bases separating them. CDR3 in amino acids: CASRRQMNTEAFF. CDR3 DNA sequence: TGTGCCAGTAGGAGGCAGATGAACACTGAAGCTTTCTTT.

This chain uses TRBV19 with TRBJ2-1; weak D call: TRBD1 (6 bases). V lost 5 bases, J lost 9 bases, and 17 bases lay in between. Germline CDR1 LNHDA, CDR2 SQIVND (reference sequence). This CDR3 region has 14 residues. The CDR3 bases are TGTGCCAGTAGTGTAAGCTTGGGGGACATTGAGCAGTTCTTC. Translating gives CASSVSLGDIEQFF. Full variable domain (outside the CDR3, taken from reference TRBV19 and TRBJ2-1): DGGITQSPKYLFRKEGQNVTLSCEQNLNHDAMYWYRQDPGQGLRLIYYSQIVNDFQKGDIAEGYSVSREKKESFPLTVTSAQKNPTAFYLCASSVSLGDIEQFFGPGTRLTVL.

This clone occurred a few times. V gene TRBV24-1 combines with J gene TRBJ2-1, with 8 bases lining up with TRBD2. V trimming: 3 bases; J trimming: 8 bases; junction bases outside the gene matches: 8. In germline, CDR1 is KGHDR, CDR2 SFDVKD. This CDR3 is built from 15 residues. The CDR3 bases are TGTGCCACCAGTGATCCAAGCGGGAGCGGTGATGAGCAGTTCTTC. Its protein product is CATSDPSGSGDEQFF.

This chain uses TRBV3-1 (or the pseudogene TRBV3-2) with TRBJ2-7; possibly TRBD1 for D (5 bases). Germline V gene data show CDR1 as LGHDT and CDR2 as YNNKEL (reference sequence). The CDR3 length is 15 residues. V was trimmed by 2 bases and J by 1 base, leaving 12 bases between them. The CDR3 DNA follows: TGTGCCAGCAGCCAAATCAATAGGGGATCCTACGAGCAGTACTTC. It translates to CASSQINRGSYEQYF.

The rearrangement uses TRBV4-1 and TRBJ2-5; 8 positions agree with TRBD1. V dropped 0 bases and J dropped 5; count of bases not matched to a gene: 8. CDR3 length equals 16 residues. Germline V gene sequence: CDR1 MGHRA, CDR2 YSYEKL. CDR3 DNA sequence: TGCGCCAGCAGCCAAGAAAACAGGGGGGCAGGGGAGACCCAGTACTTC. Translated, it gives CASSQENRGAGETQYF.

This clone was seen only once. The V gene is TRBV21-1, the J gene TRBJ2-3; no DNA check was done on the table's D call, TRBD2. TRBV21-1 is recorded as a pseudogene. This CDR3 contains 16 residues. CDR3 nucleotide sequence: TGTGCCAGCAGTGGAACTAGCGGGTCTTGCACAGATACGCAGTATTTT. Translation: CASSGTSGSCTDTQYF.

The chain carries TRBV5-1 and TRBJ1-1; 10 bases fit TRBD1. The CDR3 runs 14 residues. V was pared by 4 bases and J by 0 bases, with 0 bases of the junction left unmatched. The V gene's germline CDR1 is SGHRS and CDR2 YFSETQ. CDR3 in amino acids: CASSGQGVNTEAFF. The CDR3 nucleotides read TGCGCCAGCAGCGGACAGGGGGTGAACACTGAAGCTTTCTTT.

The chain joins TRBV21-1 to TRBJ1-4; the D call in the table, TRBD1, was not verified against the DNA. TRBV21-1 constitutes a pseudogene. This CDR3 has 18 residues. CDR3 protein: CASSTPGQGGATNEKLFF. The CDR3, as DNA: TGTGCCAGCAGCACCCCCGGACAGGGTGGGGCAACTAATGAAAAACTGTTTTTT.

The J gene is TRBJ2-7, the V gene TRBV5-4; no clear D gene. CDR3 length: 14 amino acids. The germline CDR1 and CDR2 sequences are SGHNT and YYREEE (reference sequence). V lost 2 bases to trimming and J lost 0 bases, with 9 bases between them. CDR3 loop: CASSFGRNSYEQYF. As DNA, the CDR3 is TGTGCCAGCAGCTTTGGCAGGAACTCCTACGAGCAGTACTTC. Full variable domain (missing parts from reference TRBV5-4 and TRBJ2-7): ETGVTQSPTHLIKTRGQQVTLRCSSQSGHNTVSWYQQALGQGPQFIFQYYREEENGRGNFPPRFSGLQFPNYSSELNVNALELDDSALYLCASSFGRNSYEQYFGPGTRLTVT.

The V and J genes are TRBV27 and TRBJ1-6; D might be TRBD1 (5 bases). With 5 bases removed from V and 0 bases from J, the gap between germline ends came to 11 bases. This CDR3 spans 16 amino acids. Germline V gene data show CDR1 as MNHEY and CDR2 as SMNVEV (reference sequence). CDR3 DNA: TGTGCCAGCAGTCCGGACAAGAGCTCCTATAATTCACCCCTCCACTTT. It translates to CASSPDKSSYNSPLHF.

V is TRBV14 and J is TRBJ2-7; the match to TRBD2 covers 11 bases. This CDR3 region has 17 residues. Trimming cost V 3 bases and J 7 bases; bases outside gene matches: 14. CDR1 and CDR2 (germline): SGHDN, FVKESK. CDR3 nucleotide sequence: TGTGCCAGCAGCCAGGATCTTGGGCTAGCGGGAGGACATGAGCAGTACTTC. This sequence encodes CASSQDLGLAGGHEQYF.

The chain employs TRBV5-4 and TRBJ1-6; a possible D gene is TRBD1 (5 bases). The length of the CDR3 is 14 residues. In germline, CDR1 is SGHNT, CDR2 YYREEE (reference sequence). Between the trimmed V and J ends, which lost 4 bases and 6 bases, there was a span of 11 bases. CDR3 protein: CASSLSGGNSPLHF. In DNA form, the CDR3 reads TGTGCCAGCAGCCTCTCGGGGGGTAATTCACCCCTCCACTTT.

The chain carries TRBV11-1 and TRBJ2-2; a possible D gene is TRBD2 (6 bases). The CDR3 runs 14 residues. The V and J ends lost 5 bases and 1 base respectively, with 8 bases between them. The germline gives CDR1 SGHAT, CDR2 FQDESV (reference sequence). CDR3 DNA sequence: TGTGCCAGCAGCAGGCGGGGGAACACCGGGGAGCTGTTTTTT. It specifies CASSRRGNTGELFF.

V gene TRBV19 combines with J gene TRBJ2-5, with TRBD2 as a possible D gene (5 bases). CDR3 length: 13 residues. The germline V and J ends were trimmed by 6 bases and 0 bases, with 8 bases remaining between them. Looked up from germline, CDR1 is LNHDA and CDR2 is SQIVND (reference sequence). The CDR3 loop reads CASRMRDQETQYF. The DNA for the CDR3 is TGTGCCAGTAGAATGAGGGACCAAGAGACCCAGTACTTC.

The chain has TRBV3-1 (or the pseudogene TRBV3-2) and TRBJ1-1; D is unresolved. The CDR3 consists of 15 residues. From germline, CDR1 is LGHDT and CDR2 YNNKEL (reference sequence). V lost 4 bases, J lost 1 base, and 13 bases lay in between. CDR3 protein: CASSPLTSRNTEAFF. For the CDR3, the DNA is TGTGCCAGCAGCCCGTTGACAAGTAGGAACACTGAAGCTTTCTTT.

The chain carries TRBV5-1 and TRBJ1-1, with 11 bases matching TRBD1. J lost 1 base, V lost 3 bases, and 5 bases had no gene match. The CDR3 is 16 residues long. Germline loops: CDR1 SGHRS, CDR2 YFSETQ. CDR3 coding DNA: TGCGCCAGCAGCTCCGGACAGGGGGCATCGAACACTGAAGCTTTCTTT. The encoded protein is CASSSGQGASNTEAFF.

The chain recombines TRBV19 with TRBJ1-5; TRBD1 matches 8 bases. This CDR3 region has 14 residues. V shed 10 bases and J 9 bases; nucleotides not matched to a gene: 14. Germline CDR1 LNHDA, CDR2 SQIVND (reference sequence). CDR3 sequence: CATKDREGLRPQHF. The CDR3 region has the DNA TGTGCCACCAAGGACAGGGAAGGTTTAAGGCCCCAGCATTTT.

The V call is TRBV9, the J call TRBJ2-7, with a tentative D call TRBD1 (6 bases). This CDR3 has 15 amino acids. Trimming removed 2 bases from V and 3 bases from J, with 15 bases in between. Germline V gene data show CDR1 as SGDLS and CDR2 as YYNGEE. Here the CDR3 reads CASSVLPDSSYEQYF. The DNA of the CDR3 is TGTGCCAGCAGCGTCCTACCGGACAGTAGCTACGAGCAGTACTTC.

CDR3 sequence reads: CAWSSQGARTEAFF. The CDR3 DNA reads TGTGCCTGGAGCAGCCAGGGGGCAAGGACTGAAGCTTTCTTT. This rearrangement joins TRBV30 to TRBJ1-1; 8 nucleotides agree with TRBD1. Germline lookup yields CDR1 GTSNPN and CDR2 SVGIG (reference sequence). V shed 3 bases, J shed 5 bases, and the junction held 8 bases outside the gene matches. CDR3 length: 14 amino acids.

In its sample, this clone was seen once. The rearrangement uses TRBV5-1 and TRBJ1-1; D possibly corresponds to TRBD1 (5 bases). CDR1 is SGHRS, CDR2 YFSETQ, per germline. The CDR3 consists of 14 residues. The V gene lost 4 bases and the J gene lost 3 bases, with 13 bases spanning the gap. CDR3 protein: CASSPDSPYTEAFF. In nucleotides, the CDR3 is TGCGCCAGCAGCCCCGACAGCCCCTACACTGAAGCTTTCTTT.

This clone has just a few counts. The chain carries TRBV7-8 and TRBJ1-6, with TRBD1 as a possible D gene (6 bases). V lost 5 bases, J lost 7 bases, and 15 bases lay in between. The CDR3 length is 15 residues. Germline-derived CDR1 and CDR2 are SGHVS and FQNEAQ. The CDR3 DNA reads TGTGCCAGCAGCAACGGACAGCGTGGCAATTCACCCCTCCACTTT. Residues: CASSNGQRGNSPLHF.

V gene TRBV27 combines with J gene TRBJ1-3, with D uncertain. This CDR3 has 14 amino acids. Germline CDR1 MNHEY, CDR2 SMNVEV (reference sequence). V was trimmed by 6 bases and J by 4 bases, leaving 13 bases between them. DNA of the CDR3: TGTGCCAGCAGGACTCTGGCAGCCGGAAACACCATATATTTT. Protein: CASRTLAAGNTIYF.

This clone was seen more than once but under ten times. The chain has TRBV11-3 and TRBJ2-7, with a weak D call TRBD1 (6 bases). Trimming took 1 base from V and 7 from J, leaving 17 bases between them. This CDR3 has 15 residues. In germline, CDR1 is SGHNT, CDR2 YENEEA. The CDR3 region is CASSLGPGTRGEQYF. CDR3 sequence (DNA): TGTGCCAGCAGCTTAGGCCCCGGGACCAGGGGAGAGCAGTACTTC.